This TCR beta chain was profiled in a study of blood T cell repertoires in COVID-19. Study information: COVID-19 samples, acute and convalescent, were from the United States, Italy and Spain. PBMCs, B-cell-depleted T cells, or T cells were the source of the cDNA or gDNA that made up the material.

CDR1 ENHRY and CDR2 SYGVKD come from the germline V gene. V was pared by 7 bases and J by 6 bases, with 12 bases of the junction left unmatched. This CDR3 is 15 amino acids long. Measured with immunoSEQ multiplex PCR; TCRdb has only the in-frame clones, and not every one. The sample contains about 160,000 clones, around 84% of which appear only once. The receptor was isolated from a woman of 80 years or more with acute or convalescent COVID-19. The V gene is TRBV10-3, the J gene TRBJ1-1; 9 bases are a match to TRBD1. Specimen: peripheral blood. In DNA, the CDR3 is TGTGCCATCACGGAGACAGGGGGAGGTAACCCTGAAGCTTTCTTT. It encodes CAITETGGGNPEAFF.